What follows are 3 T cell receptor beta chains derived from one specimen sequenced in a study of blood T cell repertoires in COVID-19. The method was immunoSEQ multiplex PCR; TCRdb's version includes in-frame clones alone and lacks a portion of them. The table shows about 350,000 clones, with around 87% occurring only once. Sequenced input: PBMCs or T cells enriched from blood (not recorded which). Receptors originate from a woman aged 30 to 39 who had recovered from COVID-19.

In DNA, the CDR3 is TGTGCCAGCAGCCCAGGGGAGCGGGGAAAATATGAAAAACTGTTTTTT. Its protein is CASSPGERGKYEKLFF. The chain carries TRBV7-9 and TRBJ1-4, with a possible D match to TRBD1 (6 bases). Germline CDR1 SEHNR, CDR2 FQNEAQ (reference sequence). The CDR3 has 16 residues. V was clipped by 5 bases and J by 6 bases, with 19 bases between them.

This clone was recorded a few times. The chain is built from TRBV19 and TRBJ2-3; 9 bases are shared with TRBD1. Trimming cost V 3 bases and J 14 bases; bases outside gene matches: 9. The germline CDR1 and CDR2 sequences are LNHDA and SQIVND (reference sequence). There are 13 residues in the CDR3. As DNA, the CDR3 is TGTGCCAGTAGTATCGAGACAGGGGGGTATCGGTATTTT. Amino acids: CASSIETGGYRYF. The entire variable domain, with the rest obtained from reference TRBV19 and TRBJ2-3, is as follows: DGGITQSPKYLFRKEGQNVTLSCEQNLNHDAMYWYRQDPGQGLRLIYYSQIVNDFQKGDIAEGYSVSREKKESFPLTVTSAQKNPTAFYLCASSIETGGYRYFGPGTRLTVL.

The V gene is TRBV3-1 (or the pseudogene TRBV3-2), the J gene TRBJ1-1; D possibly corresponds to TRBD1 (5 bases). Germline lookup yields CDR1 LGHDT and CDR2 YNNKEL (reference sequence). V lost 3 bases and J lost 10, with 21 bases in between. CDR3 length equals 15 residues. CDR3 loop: CASSHRRGTEVLAFF. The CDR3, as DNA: TGTGCCAGCAGCCATCGCCGGGGGACCGAGGTTTTAGCTTTCTTT.